This passage covers 24 T cell receptor beta chains from one sample sequenced in a study of human T cells and chemical hapten exposure. From the RACE reads, TCRdb called clonotypes with MiXCR, one entry per CDR3 protein. The repertoire holds over 95,000 distinct CDR3 sequences, with around 12% as singletons. Time point here: patch test 1, 2 weeks after DPC sensitization. Regarding treatment: therapeutic diphenylcyclopropenone sensitization with weekly scalp DPC. The specimen was whole blood, collected in connection with sensitization to the hapten diphenylcyclopropenone (DPC). These receptors were collected from a woman between 40 and 55 years old with alopecia areata. Some clones in this sample may be carry-over from other donors' samples.

This chain links TRBV24-1 with TRBJ1-5; D is possibly TRBD1 (5 bases). V lost 4 bases, J lost 2 bases, and 8 bases lay in between. Looked up from germline, CDR1 is KGHDR and CDR2 is SFDVKD. The CDR3 covers 14 residues. CDR3 amino acids: CATSEGDRNQPQHF. In nucleotides, the CDR3 is TGTGCCACCAGTGAAGGGGACCGCAATCAGCCCCAGCATTTT.

The chain links TRBV28 to TRBJ1-2; possible D gene TRBD1, 5 bases. The CDR3 is made up of 11 amino acids. Germline loops: CDR1 MDHEN, CDR2 SYDVKM. CDR3 bases: TGTGTCGTAGGGGCTAACTATGGCTACACCTTC. Protein sequence: CVVGANYGYTF.

The V and J genes are TRBV2 and TRBJ1-1; no firm D call. The CDR3 has 10 residues. The ends were cut back, 6 bases at V and 7 bases at J, with 6 bases in the middle. Germline CDR1 SNHLY, CDR2 FYNNEI. The CDR3 protein is CASSLLEAFF. For the CDR3, the DNA is TGTGCCAGCAGCCTTCTTGAAGCTTTCTTT.

This clonotype was seen a handful of times. The rearrangement joins TRBV7-9 to TRBJ1-1; D may be TRBD1 (5 bases). Germline V gene data show CDR1 as SEHNR and CDR2 as FQNEAQ (reference sequence). V was trimmed by 8 bases and J by 6 bases, leaving 22 bases between them. CDR3 length: 15 residues. CDR3 sequence: CASVTSGWKGAEAFF. CDR3 DNA: TGTGCCAGCGTAACATCGGGGTGGAAAGGGGCTGAAGCTTTCTTT.

V and J are TRBV11-2 and TRBJ2-1; no firm D call. Germline lookup yields CDR1 SGHAT and CDR2 FQNNGV. CDR3 length equals 12 residues. V was clipped by 7 bases and J by 9 bases, with 13 bases between them. CDR3 sequence (DNA): TGTGCCAGCACCCTGGGCGGTTTTGAGCAGTTCTTC. It translates to CASTLGGFEQFF.

The chain employs TRBV28 and TRBJ1-1; 7 nucleotides line up with TRBD1. The CDR3 is 14 residues long. CDR1 is MDHEN, CDR2 SYDVKM, per germline. V dropped 5 bases and J dropped 4; count of bases not matched to a gene: 7. The chain's CDR3 is CASSKGQSGTEAFF. The CDR3 region has the DNA TGTGCCAGCAGTAAGGGACAGTCGGGCACTGAAGCTTTCTTT. The entire variable domain, with the rest obtained from reference TRBV28 and TRBJ1-1, is as follows: DVKVTQSSRYLVKRTGEKVFLECVQDMDHENMFWYRQDPGLGLRLIYFSYDVKMKEKGDIPEGYSVSREKKERFSLILESASTNQTSMYLCASSKGQSGTEAFFGQGTRLTVV.

The rearrangement uses TRBV28 and TRBJ2-7, with 8 bases lining up with TRBD1. The CDR3 spans 12 residues. Germline V CDR1 and CDR2: MDHEN, SYDVKM. V lost 10 bases to trimming and J lost 3 bases; unmatched junction nucleotides: 5. The CDR3 DNA follows: TGTGCCATCGGACAGGGTCACTACGAGCAGTACTTC. The encoded protein is CAIGQGHYEQYF.

In its sample, this clonotype was seen a few times. V is TRBV5-6 and J is TRBJ2-5; 9 bases agree with TRBD2. Per germline, CDR1 SGHDT and CDR2 YYEEEE. The CDR3 length is 16 residues. Unmatched junction bases numbered 8, after V lost 3 bases and J lost 2 bases. The CDR3 here is CASSSVAGVWQETQYF. The CDR3 nucleotides are TGTGCCAGCAGCTCCGTAGCGGGAGTTTGGCAAGAGACCCAGTACTTC.

The chain couples TRBV12-3 or TRBV12-4 to TRBJ2-3; 8 bases align to TRBD1. CDR3 length: 16 residues. Trimming cost V 5 bases and J 2 bases; bases outside gene matches: 9. The CDR3: CASSVGTGGPTDTQYF. The DNA for the CDR3 is TGTGCCAGCAGTGTCGGGACAGGAGGTCCCACAGATACGCAGTATTTT.

A few counts support this clonotype. The CDR3 bases are TGTGCCAGTAGTATACCCGACTGGAGAGGTGGCTACACCTTC. Its protein product is CASSIPDWRGGYTF. The chain combines TRBV19 with TRBJ1-2; no definite D call. The V and J ends lost 2 bases and 7 bases respectively, with 14 bases between them. Germline CDR1 reads LNHDA; CDR2 reads SQIVND (reference sequence). CDR3 length equals 14 residues. Based on the CDR3 plus reference TRBV19 and TRBJ1-2, the full variable domain is DGGITQSPKYLFRKEGQNVTLSCEQNLNHDAMYWYRQDPGQGLRLIYYSQIVNDFQKGDIAEGYSVSREKKESFPLTVTSAQKNPTAFYLCASSIPDWRGGYTFGSGTRLTVV.

A few counts support this clonotype. J is TRBJ2-6 and V is TRBV18, with a possible D match to TRBD1 (6 bases). The CDR3 totals 15 residues. V gave up 5 bases and J gave up 3 bases, with 11 bases separating them. The germline V gene encodes CDR1 KGHSH and CDR2 LQKENI. The CDR3 region is CASSSKGDGANVLTF. As DNA, the CDR3 is TGTGCCAGCTCATCTAAGGGGGATGGGGCCAACGTCCTGACTTTC.

This clonotype appeared a few times. The chain links TRBV4-2 to TRBJ2-2; D unclear. CDR1 is LGHNA and CDR2 is YNFKEQ in the germline V gene. This CDR3 region has 16 residues. V lost 4 bases and J 2 bases, leaving 14 bases between the germline ends. DNA for the CDR3: TGTGCCAGCAGCCGTTTAGAGGTACTAAACACCGGGGAGCTGTTTTTT. Its protein product is CASSRLEVLNTGELFF.

The rearrangement joins TRBV20-1 to TRBJ2-7; D is undetermined. The ends were cut back, 1 base at V and 6 bases at J, with 7 bases in the middle. The germline V gene has CDR1 DFQATT and CDR2 SNEGSKA (reference sequence). The CDR3 covers 11 residues. CDR3 bases: TGCAGTGCTAGAGTAAATCTCGAGCAGTACTTC. It yields the protein CSARVNLEQYF.

V gene TRBV19 combines with J gene TRBJ2-7; D unclear. V was pared by 5 bases and J by 6 bases, with 11 bases between. From germline, CDR1 is LNHDA and CDR2 SQIVND (reference sequence). The CDR3 has 12 residues. The CDR3 region is CASSQGLGEQYF. CDR3 coding DNA: TGTGCCAGTAGTCAAGGGCTCGGCGAGCAGTACTTC.

The table lists this clonotype with a few counts. The chain combines TRBV7-9 with TRBJ2-1, with D possibly TRBD1 on 6 matching bases. The germline gives CDR1 SEHNR, CDR2 FQNEAQ (reference sequence). V was trimmed by 6 bases and J by 1 base, leaving 13 bases between them. CDR3 length: 15 residues. The CDR3 spells CASSPTGLSYNEQFF. The CDR3 DNA reads TGTGCCAGCAGTCCAACAGGGTTGTCCTACAATGAGCAGTTCTTC.

The V gene is TRBV11-1, the J gene TRBJ2-7, with no clear D. This CDR3 comprises 12 residues. Trimming cost V 5 bases and J 5 bases, with 10 bases left between them. Germline V gene data show CDR1 as SGHAT and CDR2 as FQDESV (reference sequence). CDR3: CASSGRGDEQYF. The DNA of the CDR3 is TGTGCCAGCAGCGGACGTGGGGACGAGCAGTACTTC. The full variable domain, completed using reference TRBV11-1 and TRBJ2-7, is EAEVAQSPRYKITEKSQAVAFWCDPISGHATLYWYRQILGQGPELLVQFQDESVVDDSQLPKDRFSAERLKGVDSTLKIQPAELGDSAMYLCASSGRGDEQYFGPGTRLTVT.

This chain connects TRBV11-2 to TRBJ2-7, with 8 bases that match TRBD2. The V and J ends lost 6 bases and 4 bases, in that order; junction bases with no gene match: 11. The CDR3 is 15 residues long. The germline gives CDR1 SGHAT, CDR2 FQNNGV. The CDR3 nucleotides are TGTGCCAGCAGTCCGTGGAAAGCGGGAGAATACGAGCAGTACTTC. Its translation: CASSPWKAGEYEQYF.

The chain carries TRBV18 and TRBJ1-1; the D gene is possibly TRBD1 (5 bases). This CDR3 is 14 amino acids long. The germline gives CDR1 KGHSH, CDR2 LQKENI. Trimming cost V 4 bases and J 5 bases, with 14 bases left between them. CDR3 loop: CASSRGTGGTEAFF. CDR3 DNA: TGTGCCAGCTCACGAGGGACGGGAGGGACTGAAGCTTTCTTT.

This clonotype was seen ten or more times. The DNA for the CDR3 is TGTGCCAGCAGTTATATTAAGGGGAATGAGCAGTTCTTC. Amino acid sequence: CASSYIKGNEQFF. The chain links TRBV6-5 to TRBJ2-1; D is perhaps TRBD1 (5 bases). V lost 3 bases and J lost 7, with 10 bases in between. Germline V gives CDR1 MNHEY, CDR2 SVGAGI. This CDR3 is 13 amino acids long.

The V gene is TRBV15, the J gene TRBJ2-4, with a possible D match to TRBD2 (6 bases). CDR3 length: 18 amino acids. The V end was cut by 0 bases, the J end by 1 base, with 16 bases between. Germline CDR1 is LNHNV and CDR2 is YYDKDF (reference sequence). CDR3: CATSRDKEGTRAKNIQYF. The CDR3 DNA is TGTGCCACCAGCAGAGATAAGGAGGGAACGAGGGCCAAAAACATTCAGTACTTC.

The chain links TRBV10-3 to TRBJ2-7; the D call may be TRBD1 or TRBD2 (6 bases each). This CDR3 is built from 16 residues. Trimming took off 5 bases at V and 1 base at J, with 18 bases between the two ends. Per germline, CDR1 ENHRY and CDR2 SYGVKD. The CDR3 is CAISKGTGARSYEQYF. The CDR3 DNA reads TGTGCCATCAGTAAAGGGACGGGGGCCAGATCCTACGAGCAGTACTTC.

Only a few counts were recorded for this clonotype. The chain is built from TRBV9 and TRBJ2-7; 10 bases agree with TRBD2. The CDR3 is made up of 15 amino acids. The V gene's germline CDR1 is SGDLS and CDR2 YYNGEE. V gave up 0 bases and J gave up 6 bases; unmatched junction bases: 6. In nucleotides, the CDR3 is TGTGCCAGCAGCGTAGAGGCTAGCGGGAGAAGCGAGCAGTACTTC. Its protein is CASSVEASGRSEQYF. The variable domain in full, with the rest retrieved from reference TRBV9 and TRBJ2-7, is DSGVTQTPKHLITATGQRVTLRCSPRSGDLSVYWYQQSLDQGLQFLIQYYNGEERAKGNILERFSAQQFPDLHSELNLSSLELGDSALYFCASSVEASGRSEQYFGPGTRLTVT.

The genes are TRBV2 and TRBJ2-7; unclear D gene. Germline CDR1 SNHLY, CDR2 FYNNEI. V lost 6 bases and J lost 1, with 19 bases in between. This CDR3 is 16 amino acids long. The DNA of the CDR3 is TGTGCCAGCAGGGGCATCTTCCTTCGAGGATCCTACGAGCAGTACTTC. Its translation is CASRGIFLRGSYEQYF. The full variable domain, rest sourced from reference TRBV2 and TRBJ2-7, is EPEVTQTPSHQVTQMGQEVILRCVPISNHLYFYWYRQILGQKVEFLVSFYNNEISEKSEIFDDQFSVERPDGSNFTLKIRSTKLEDSAMYFCASRGIFLRGSYEQYFGPGTRLTVT.

This clonotype was picked up a small number of times. This rearrangement joins TRBV9 to TRBJ2-6; tentatively, D is TRBD2 (5 bases). The V end lost 0 bases, the J end lost 8 bases, and 18 bases lay between the germline ends. The germline CDR1 and CDR2 sequences are SGDLS and YYNGEE. This CDR3 is built from 17 residues. The CDR3 DNA is TGTGCCAGCAGCGTAGGGCCAGGCCCCTTAGCGACCAACGTCCTGACTTTC. It specifies CASSVGPGPLATNVLTF.